The 20 T cell receptor beta chains below all came from one sample that was sequenced in a study of vaccination and CD4 T cells after COVID-19. These receptors are not linked to any known antigen. The Oncomine TCR Beta short-read assay sequenced DNA from cultured CD4+ T cells. Once CD4+ T cells had been cultured, genomic DNA was extracted from them. Using its own MiXCR run on the PCR reads, TCRdb lists one record per CDR3 protein. The data hold roughly 11,000 distinct CDR3 sequences, with 40% observed a single time. The treatment denotes: roughly 11-day PBMC culture with coronavirus spike peptide pools or control peptides (ViraFEST assay). CD4+ T cells of the unexposed donor were collected before the COVID-19 pandemic (2011-2018). The sequencing sample was made of CD4+ T cells from blood, cultured in vitro. These receptors were collected from a human donor in good health.

The genes are TRBV15 and TRBJ2-1; TRBD2 agrees at 9 bases. V was clipped by 6 bases and J by 4 bases; unmatched bases: 13. The CDR3 is 17 residues long. Germline V CDR1 and CDR2: LNHNV, YYDKDF (reference sequence). The CDR3 DNA follows: TGTGCCACCAGATCCTCTGGGGCGGGAGGGTATTACAATGAGCAGTTCTTC. This sequence encodes CATRSSGAGGYYNEQFF.

This rearrangement joins TRBV6-1 to TRBJ1-1; maybe TRBD1 (5 bases). This CDR3 comprises 13 residues. Per germline, CDR1 MNHNS and CDR2 SASEGT. V shed 6 bases and J shed 8 bases, with 16 bases lying between them. CDR3 nucleotide sequence: TGTGCCAGCAGAGCCGAAGGGGACGGAGAAGCTTTCTTT. Amino acid sequence: CASRAEGDGEAFF.

This clonotype was seen only a few times. This rearrangement joins TRBV27 to TRBJ2-3; TRBD2 is a possible D gene (7 bases). Germline lookup yields CDR1 MNHEY and CDR2 SMNVEV (reference sequence). The V and J ends lost 6 bases and 15 bases respectively, with 19 bases between them. The CDR3 totals 12 residues. CDR3 coding DNA: TGTGCCAGCAGGGTGGGGGGGCGACGACCCTATTTT. Encoded protein: CASRVGGRRPYF.

This clonotype was seen a few times. V is TRBV20-1 and J is TRBJ1-2; 7 positions agree with TRBD1. With V trimmed by 4 bases and J by 7 bases, 9 bases remained unmatched. CDR1 DFQATT and CDR2 SNEGSKA come from the germline V gene (reference sequence). The CDR3 length is 13 residues. CDR3 in amino acids: CSATLDREFGYTF. As DNA, the CDR3 is TGCAGTGCTACACTCGACAGGGAGTTTGGCTACACCTTC.

CDR3 sequence (DNA): TGTGCCAGCAGTTTATCATTTAGCGGGTATTACAATGAGCAGTTCTTC. Amino acids: CASSLSFSGYYNEQFF. The chain combines TRBV28 with TRBJ2-1; TRBD2 agrees at 7 bases. Germline V gene data show CDR1 as MDHEN and CDR2 as SYDVKM. J lost 4 bases, V lost 1 base, and 7 bases had no gene match. This CDR3 has 16 residues. The full variable domain, rest sourced from reference TRBV28 and TRBJ2-1, is DVKVTQSSRYLVKRTGEKVFLECVQDMDHENMFWYRQDPGLGLRLIYFSYDVKMKEKGDIPEGYSVSREKKERFSLILESASTNQTSMYLCASSLSFSGYYNEQFFGPGTRLTVL.

The gene calls are TRBV12-3 or TRBV12-4 and TRBJ1-5, with TRBD1 matching over 10 bases. The CDR3 length is 16 residues. V gave up 5 bases and J gave up 1 base; unmatched junction bases: 5. The chain's CDR3 is CASSTRTGGSNQPQHF. CDR3 bases: TGTGCCAGCAGTACCCGGACAGGGGGAAGCAATCAGCCCCAGCATTTT.

This clonotype has more than one count but fewer than ten. The V and J genes are TRBV20-1 and TRBJ1-2, with D uncertain. The length of the CDR3 is 12 residues. V dropped 3 bases and J dropped 3 bases, with 8 bases sitting between them. Germline V gives CDR1 DFQATT, CDR2 SNEGSKA (reference sequence). As DNA, the CDR3 is TGCAGTGCTAGTGGCGGATACTATGGCTACACCTTC. Protein sequence: CSASGGYYGYTF.

In this sample, this clonotype turned up once. The V gene is TRBV6-2 or TRBV6-3, the J gene TRBJ1-1; D is unclear. V lost 0 bases and J lost 4, with 6 bases in between. The CDR3 is 13 residues long. Germline CDR1 MNHEY, CDR2 SVGEGT. CDR3 residues: CASSYSASTEAFF. CDR3 coding DNA: TGTGCCAGCAGTTACTCGGCCTCCACTGAAGCTTTCTTT.

V and J are TRBV28 and TRBJ2-7; D call uncertain. V dropped 3 bases and J dropped 4 bases, with 7 bases sitting between them. CDR3 length equals 12 residues. Germline CDR1 is MDHEN and CDR2 is SYDVKM. CDR3 in amino acids: CASSFPFYEQYF. The CDR3 nucleotides are TGTGCCAGCAGTTTTCCGTTTTACGAGCAGTACTTC.

The V call is TRBV5-1, the J call TRBJ2-1; 10 bases fit TRBD2. V lost 2 bases and J lost 3; bases outside the gene matches: 5. Germline V gene lookup returns CDR1 SGHRS and CDR2 YFSETQ. The CDR3 contains 16 residues. The DNA of the CDR3 is TGCGCCAGCAGCTTCCTTCTAGCGGGGGACTACAATGAGCAGTTCTTC. It translates to CASSFLLAGDYNEQFF.

V usage is TRBV19 and J usage is TRBJ1-6; weak D call: TRBD1 (6 bases). Germline CDR1 LNHDA, CDR2 SQIVND (reference sequence). The CDR3 is 14 residues long. V shed 7 bases and J shed 5 bases, with 12 bases lying between them. CDR3 coding DNA: TGTGCCAGTATGTCTGGACAGAATAATTCACCCCTCCACTTT. Translated: CASMSGQNNSPLHF.

The genes are TRBV6-1 and TRBJ2-1, with 8 bases that match TRBD1. The J segment lost 6 bases and the V segment lost 6 bases, leaving 4 bases of the junction unmatched. This CDR3 is 13 amino acids long. CDR1 and CDR2 from the germline V gene are MNHNS and SASEGT. As DNA, the CDR3 is TGTGCCAGCAGACATACAGGGGGCAATGAGCAGTTCTTC. Translated, it gives CASRHTGGNEQFF.

This clonotype has a handful of counts. The chain uses TRBV7-2 and TRBJ2-3; TRBD2 agrees at 8 bases. The CDR3 has 14 amino acids. The germline CDR1 and CDR2 sequences are SGHTA and FQGNSA. The J segment lost 0 bases and the V segment lost 5 bases, leaving 1 base of the junction unmatched. The DNA of the CDR3 is TGTGCCAGCAGCCGCGGGGGGAGCACAGATACGCAGTATTTT. Translated: CASSRGGSTDTQYF.

This clonotype was observed a few times. The chain links TRBV7-2 to TRBJ2-5; the D call may be TRBD1 or TRBD2 (7 bases each). Germline lookup yields CDR1 SGHTA and CDR2 FQGNSA. V lost 3 bases and J lost 5, with 13 bases in between. The CDR3 loop spans 14 amino acids. Written as DNA, the CDR3 is TGTGCCAGCAGCTTGGGAGGGGGCCGGGAGACCCAGTACTTC. This translates into CASSLGGGRETQYF.

This sequence joins TRBV28 and TRBJ2-3; tentatively, D is TRBD2 (7 bases). The germline CDR1 and CDR2 sequences are MDHEN and SYDVKM. With 6 bases removed from V and 1 base from J, the gap between germline ends came to 14 bases. The CDR3 runs 15 residues. Written as DNA, the CDR3 is TGTGCCAGCAGCAGTGGGGGGGCGGGCACAGATACGCAGTATTTT. Its protein is CASSSGGAGTDTQYF.

The genes are TRBV4-1 and TRBJ2-3, with 10 nucleotides matching TRBD2. V trimming: 4 bases; J trimming: 5 bases; junction bases outside the gene matches: 9. CDR1 is MGHRA and CDR2 is YSYEKL in the germline V gene. The CDR3 is 16 amino acids. The CDR3 region has the DNA TGCGCCAGCAGCCTTCCCCGGACTAGCGGCCAAGATACGCAGTATTTT. Translation gives CASSLPRTSGQDTQYF.

The V and J genes are TRBV7-2 and TRBJ1-5; D gene uncertain. Trimming left V 5 bases short and J 5 bases short, with 10 bases between. CDR3 length: 13 residues. CDR1 and CDR2 from the germline V gene are SGHTA and FQGNSA. The CDR3, as DNA: TGTGCCAGCAGCCCGAAATCGGATCAGCCCCAGCATTTT. This gives the protein CASSPKSDQPQHF. Using reference TRBV7-2 and TRBJ1-5 for the parts outside the CDR3, the full variable domain is GAGVSQSPSNKVTEKGKDVELRCDPISGHTALYWYRQSLGQGLEFLIYFQGNSAPDKSGLPSDRFSAERTGGSVSTLTIQRTQQEDSAVYLCASSPKSDQPQHFGDGTRLSIL.

The chain employs TRBV4-1 and TRBJ2-7; TRBD2 might be the D (5 bases). CDR1 and CDR2 (germline): MGHRA, YSYEKL. V dropped 1 base and J dropped 0 bases, with 10 bases sitting between them. This CDR3 is 15 amino acids long. The CDR3 DNA follows: TGCGCCAGCAGCCAAGGAAGCGGATACTCCTACGAGCAGTACTTC. It is translated as CASSQGSGYSYEQYF.

This chain joins TRBV19 and TRBJ2-6, with TRBD1 as a possible D gene (6 bases). Deletions cut 7 bases from V and 4 bases from J, with 17 bases between. In germline, CDR1 is LNHDA, CDR2 SQIVND (reference sequence). The CDR3 consists of 16 residues. The CDR3 reads CASIQGPTTGANVLTF. The CDR3 coding sequence is TGTGCCAGTATACAGGGCCCTACGACCGGGGCCAACGTCCTGACTTTC.

This clonotype turned up a few times. The gene calls are TRBV7-3 and TRBJ2-6; 8 bases match TRBD2. Germline loops: CDR1 SGHTA, CDR2 FQGTGA. The CDR3 runs 16 residues. V shed 5 bases and J 1 base; nucleotides not matched to a gene: 4. This CDR3 is CASSREGGSGANVLTF. CDR3 nucleotide sequence: TGTGCCAGCAGCCGGGAGGGGGGATCTGGGGCCAACGTCCTGACTTTC. Full variable domain (missing parts from reference TRBV7-3 and TRBJ2-6): GAGVSQTPSNKVTEKGKYVELRCDPISGHTALYWYRQSLGQGPEFLIYFQGTGAADDSGLPNDRFFAVRPEGSVSTLKIQRTERGDSAVYLCASSREGGSGANVLTFGAGSRLTVL.